This T cell receptor beta chain emerged from a study of a mutant IDH1 vaccine in newly diagnosed glioma. The wider study: Once 4-6 weeks had passed after radiotherapy alone, vaccination started, or it started with temozolomide cycles. Before enrollment, the patients had been treated with radiotherapy alone, temozolomide alone, or both together. Most of them had received both.

This CDR3 contains 16 residues. V was pared by 3 bases and J by 0 bases, with 14 bases between. Germline CDR1 and CDR2: LGHNA and YNFKEQ. Time point noted: week 35, safety follow-up. Each dose delivered 300 ug of mutant IDH1 20-mer peptide subcutaneously with imiquimod. Method: immunoSEQ multiplex PCR; TCRdb's copy keeps in-frame clones and lacks some. Here the sample spans about 68,000 clones, about four fifths being singletons. A remark on this clone: Its antigen is undetermined.

The clonotype was recovered from a man aged 18 to 29 with glioma. The material sequenced was PBMCs, taken from a glioma patient whose treatment included an IDH1 peptide vaccine. The chain is built from TRBV4-2 and TRBJ2-5; no reliable D call. In DNA form, the CDR3 reads TGTGCCAGCAGCCAGAACCCTCGAGTAAACCAAGAGACCCAGTACTTC. Protein product: CASSQNPRVNQETQYF.